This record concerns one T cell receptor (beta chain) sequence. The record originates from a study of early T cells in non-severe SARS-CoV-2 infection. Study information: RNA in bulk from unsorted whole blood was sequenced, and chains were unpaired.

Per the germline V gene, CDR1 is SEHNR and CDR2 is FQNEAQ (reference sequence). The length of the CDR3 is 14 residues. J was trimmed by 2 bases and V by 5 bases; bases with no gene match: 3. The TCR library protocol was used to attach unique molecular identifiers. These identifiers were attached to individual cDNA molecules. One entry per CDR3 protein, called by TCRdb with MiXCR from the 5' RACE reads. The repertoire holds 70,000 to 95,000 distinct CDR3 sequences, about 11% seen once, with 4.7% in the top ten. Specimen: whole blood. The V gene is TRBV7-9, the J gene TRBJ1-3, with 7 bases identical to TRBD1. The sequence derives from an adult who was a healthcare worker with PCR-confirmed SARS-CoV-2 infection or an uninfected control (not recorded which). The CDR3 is CASSKDRAGNTIYF. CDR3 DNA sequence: TGTGCCAGCAGCAAAGACAGGGCTGGAAACACCATATATTTT. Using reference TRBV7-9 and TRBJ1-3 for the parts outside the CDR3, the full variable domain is DTGVSQNPRHKITKRGQNVTFRCDPISEHNRLYWYRQTLGQGPEFLTYFQNEAQLEKSRLLSDRFSAERPKGSFSTLEIQRTEQGDSAMYLCASSKDRAGNTIYFGEGSWLTVV.